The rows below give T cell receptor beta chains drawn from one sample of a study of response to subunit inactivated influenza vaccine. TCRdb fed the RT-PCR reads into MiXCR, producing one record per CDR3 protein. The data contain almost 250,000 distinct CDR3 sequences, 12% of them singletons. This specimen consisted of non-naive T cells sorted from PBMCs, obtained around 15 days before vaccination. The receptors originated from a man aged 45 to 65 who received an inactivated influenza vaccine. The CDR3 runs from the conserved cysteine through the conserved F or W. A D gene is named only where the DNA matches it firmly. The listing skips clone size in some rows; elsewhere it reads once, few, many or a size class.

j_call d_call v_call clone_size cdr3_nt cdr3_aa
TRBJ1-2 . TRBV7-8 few TGTGCCAGCAGCTTAGAGGGAACTAGCTTCTATGGCTACACCTTC CASSLEGTSFYGYTF
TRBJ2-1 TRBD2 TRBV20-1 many TGCAGTGCCAGCAGACTAGCAGGCAATGAGCAGTTCTTC CSASRLAGNEQFF
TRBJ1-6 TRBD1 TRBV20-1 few TGCAGTGCTGAGACCCGGTTCCCGGGACAGGGATCGTCACCCCTCCACTTT CSAETRFPGQGSSPLHF
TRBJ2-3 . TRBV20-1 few TGCAGTGCTAATAAGGGGAGCACAGATACGCAGTATTTT CSANKGSTDTQYF
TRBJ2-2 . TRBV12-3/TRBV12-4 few TGTGCCAGCAGATACGGACTAGGACAGTCCACCGGGGAGCTGTTTTTT CASRYGLGQSTGELFF
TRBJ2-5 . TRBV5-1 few TGCGCCAGCAGCACAAGCCAAGAGACCCAGTACTTC CASSTSQETQYF
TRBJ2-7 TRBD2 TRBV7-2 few TGTGCCAGCAGCTTATCTAGCGGGACGACCTACGAGCAGTACTTC CASSLSSGTTYEQYF
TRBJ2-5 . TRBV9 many TGTGCCAGCAGCCCGCGGATGTCGGAGGGGCAAGAGACCCAGTACTTC CASSPRMSEGQETQYF
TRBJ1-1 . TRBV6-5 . TGTGCCAGCAGTTACGCAAATAGGGCCGGCAGCACTGAAGCTTTCTTT CASSYANRAGSTEAFF
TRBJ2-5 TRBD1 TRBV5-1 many TGCGCCAGCAGCTTTATGGGACAGGGGGCTAAGGAGACCCAGTACTTC CASSFMGQGAKETQYF
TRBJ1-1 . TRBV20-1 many TGCAGTGCTGTACCCCACACTGAAGCTTTCTTT CSAVPHTEAFF
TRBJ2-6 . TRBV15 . TGTGCCACCAGCAGTTCTGGGGCCAACGTCCTGACTTTC CATSSSGANVLTF
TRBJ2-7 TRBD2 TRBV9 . TGTGCCAGCAGCGTAACCCCACTAGCGGGAGGGAACGAGCAGTACTTC CASSVTPLAGGNEQYF
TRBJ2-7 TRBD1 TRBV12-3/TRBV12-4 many TGTGCCAGCAGTGACGGACAGGGTGGTATGTACGAGCAGTACTTC CASSDGQGGMYEQYF
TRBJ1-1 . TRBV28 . TGTGCCAGCAGTCAAGAGGGGCCCCGCACTGAAGCTTTCTTT CASSQEGPRTEAFF
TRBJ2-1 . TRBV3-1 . TGTGCCAGCAGCCATTCCGGGACCCGAACCCGTAGGTACAATGAGCAGTTCTTC CASSHSGTRTRRYNEQFF
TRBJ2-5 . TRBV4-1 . TGCGCCAGCAGCCAAGATCTGTTGAGAGGGGCGGGGGAGACCCAGTACTTC CASSQDLLRGAGETQYF
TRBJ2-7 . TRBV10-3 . TGTGCCATCAGCTTAGACAGCTACGAGCAGTACTTC CAISLDSYEQYF
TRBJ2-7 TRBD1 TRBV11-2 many TGTGCCAGCAGCCCCATCTACATTGGGACAGGGGCCTACGAGCAGTACTTC CASSPIYIGTGAYEQYF
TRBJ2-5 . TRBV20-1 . TGCAGTGCTAGAAATCTGCTTGTCAGGGGCCAAGAGACCCAGTACTTC CSARNLLVRGQETQYF
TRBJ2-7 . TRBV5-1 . TGCGCCAGCAGCTTGAGTTACCAGAACTACGAGCAGTACTTC CASSLSYQNYEQYF
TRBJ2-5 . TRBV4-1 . TGCGCCAGCAGCCTCGGGGGGACAGCAGACTTGTACCAAGAGACCCAGTACTTC CASSLGGTADLYQETQYF
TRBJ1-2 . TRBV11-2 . TGTGCCTCTAGCGGACCCGGGCTCGGCTACACCTTC CASSGPGLGYTF
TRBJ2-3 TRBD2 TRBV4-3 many TGCGCCAGCAGCCAAGGACTAGCGGGAGATACGCAGTATTTT CASSQGLAGDTQYF
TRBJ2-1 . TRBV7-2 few TGTGCCAGCAGCCCCAGAACGGGGTCCTACAATGAGCAGTTCTTC CASSPRTGSYNEQFF
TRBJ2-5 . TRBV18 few TGTGCCAGCTCACCCAAGCAAGAGACCCAGTACTTC CASSPKQETQYF
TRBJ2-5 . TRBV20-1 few TGCAGTGCTAGAAGAGGACTCTCAGGGTGGGAGACCCAGTACTTC CSARRGLSGWETQYF
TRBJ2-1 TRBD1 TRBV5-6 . TGTGCCAGCAGCTGGGAACAGGGGGTGTGGAATGAGCAGTTCTTC CASSWEQGVWNEQFF
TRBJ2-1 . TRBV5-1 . TGCGCCAGCAGCCCGGTGGGGACTCCATACAATGAGCAGTTCTTC CASSPVGTPYNEQFF
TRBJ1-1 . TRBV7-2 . TGTGCCAGCAGCTTACTAGTAGAGAACACTGAAGCTTTCTTT CASSLLVENTEAFF
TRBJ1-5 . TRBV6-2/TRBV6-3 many TGTGCCAGCAAACCCGCCAAGATTGATCAGCCCCAGCATTTT CASKPAKIDQPQHF
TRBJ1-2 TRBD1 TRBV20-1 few TGCAGTGCCGGACAGGGTTATGGCTACACCTTC CSAGQGYGYTF
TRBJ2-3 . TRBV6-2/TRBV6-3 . TGTGCCAGCAGTTACCCTAGGGTCGGTTTGAGGTCGACCGATACGCAGTATTTT CASSYPRVGLRSTDTQYF
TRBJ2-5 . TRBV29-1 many TGCAGCGGTCACGGAGGAGGGGAGACCCAGTACTTC CSGHGGGETQYF
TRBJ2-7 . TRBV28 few TGTGCCACCAACGACAGGTCTCACGAGCAGTACTTC CATNDRSHEQYF
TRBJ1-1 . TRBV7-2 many TGTGCCAGCAGCCTAAATACGGCGGGGACTGAAGCTTTCTTT CASSLNTAGTEAFF
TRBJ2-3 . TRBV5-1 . TGCGCCAGCAGCTTGGGGGGCGGGCTCAGCACAGATACGCAGTATTTT CASSLGGGLSTDTQYF
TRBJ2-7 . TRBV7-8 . TGTGCCAGCAGCTTAGAAGCAGGGACCTACGAGCAGTACTTC CASSLEAGTYEQYF
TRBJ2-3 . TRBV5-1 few TGCGCCAGCAGCGGCGGACAGGGCCTAGCGGGGACCCCGCATTTT CASSGGQGLAGTPHF
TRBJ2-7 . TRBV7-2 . TGTGCCAGCAGCTTAGGCGGGGGCTCTGTCTACGAGCAGTACTTC CASSLGGGSVYEQYF
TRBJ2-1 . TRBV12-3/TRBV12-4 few TGTGCCAGCAGTTTAGGTCCGGGGGGCCCCTACAATGAGCAGTTCTTC CASSLGPGGPYNEQFF
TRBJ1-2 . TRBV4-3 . TGCGCCAGCAGCCTCGTAGGGGGTCTGGGCTATGGCTACACCTTC CASSLVGGLGYGYTF
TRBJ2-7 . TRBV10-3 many TGTGCCATCAAAGAGACCTACGAGCAGTACTTC CAIKETYEQYF
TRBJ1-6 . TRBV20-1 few TGCAGTGCTATGGGGGAGGGTTCACCCCTCCACTTT CSAMGEGSPLHF
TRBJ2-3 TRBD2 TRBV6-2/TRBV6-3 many TGTGCCAGCAGTTACGGCGGGACTAGCGGCAACACAGATACGCAGTATTTT CASSYGGTSGNTDTQYF
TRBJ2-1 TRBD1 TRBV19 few TGTGCCAGTAGTATCGGGACAGTGAAGGGGTACAATGAGCAGTTCTTC CASSIGTVKGYNEQFF